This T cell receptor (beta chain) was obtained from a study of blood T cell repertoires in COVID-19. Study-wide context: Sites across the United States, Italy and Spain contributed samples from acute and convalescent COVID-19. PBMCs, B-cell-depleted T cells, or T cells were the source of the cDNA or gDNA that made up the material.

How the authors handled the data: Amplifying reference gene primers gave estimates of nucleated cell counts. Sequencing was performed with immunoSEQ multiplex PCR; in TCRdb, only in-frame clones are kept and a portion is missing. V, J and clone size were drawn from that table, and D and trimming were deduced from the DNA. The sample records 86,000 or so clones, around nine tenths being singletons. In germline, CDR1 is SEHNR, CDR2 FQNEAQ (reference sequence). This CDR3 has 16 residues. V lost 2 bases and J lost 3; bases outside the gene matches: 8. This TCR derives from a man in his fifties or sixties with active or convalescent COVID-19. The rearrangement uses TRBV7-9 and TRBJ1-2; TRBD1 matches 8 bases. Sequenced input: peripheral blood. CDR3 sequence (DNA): TGTGCCAGCAGCTTAAGCGGCAGGGGGCCGCACTATGGCTACACCTTC. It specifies CASSLSGRGPHYGYTF.